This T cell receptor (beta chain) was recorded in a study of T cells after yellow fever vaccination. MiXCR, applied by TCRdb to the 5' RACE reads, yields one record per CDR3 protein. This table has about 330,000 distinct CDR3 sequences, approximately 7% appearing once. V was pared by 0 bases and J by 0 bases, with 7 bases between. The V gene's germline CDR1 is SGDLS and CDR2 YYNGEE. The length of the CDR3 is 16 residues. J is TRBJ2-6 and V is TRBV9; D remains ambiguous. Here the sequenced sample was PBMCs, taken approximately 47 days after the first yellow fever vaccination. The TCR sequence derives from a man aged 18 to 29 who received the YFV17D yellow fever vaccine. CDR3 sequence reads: CASSVGRNSGANVLTF. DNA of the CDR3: TGTGCCAGCAGCGTAGGCAGAAACTCTGGGGCCAACGTCCTGACTTTC.